This TCR beta chain was identified during a study of prognosis after radiotherapy for stage I lung cancer. Study-wide background: Four to six patients had oligometastatic NSCLC after surgical resection of the primary tumor, and approximately 13 had newly diagnosed primary stage I lung tumors. Radiotherapy: SBRT, 3 to 5 fractions, biologically effective dose at least 100 Gy. Medical inoperability applied to all of the non-small cell lung cancer patients.

This clonotype showed up many times. What it binds is unknown. Genomic DNA was the source, and TCR beta CDR3 was amplified from it by two-round multiplex PCR. Round-one PCR had primers specific to each TRBV and TRBJ gene. TCRdb re-derived calls from the multiplex PCR reads in MiXCR, one entry per CDR3 protein. The sample holds 10,000 to 15,000 distinct CDR3 sequences, 43% seen once. The trim removed 5 bases at V and 4 bases at J, leaving 7 bases unmatched. CDR3 length: 15 residues. Germline CDR1 reads LGHDT; CDR2 reads YNNKEL (reference sequence). Findings of the study overall: Unique TCR clone counts went down once patients had stereotactic body radiation therapy, median about 10,000 versus 6,900.

The TCR was taken from a donor at least 50 years old with non-small cell lung cancer. The source was PBMCs, collected before or after stereotactic body radiation therapy (not recorded which). The chain couples TRBV3-1 to TRBJ2-2; 7 positions match TRBD2. CDR3 DNA sequence: TGTGCCAGCAGCAAAACTAGCGTTGCCACCGGGGAGCTGTTTTTT. As protein: CASSKTSVATGELFF.